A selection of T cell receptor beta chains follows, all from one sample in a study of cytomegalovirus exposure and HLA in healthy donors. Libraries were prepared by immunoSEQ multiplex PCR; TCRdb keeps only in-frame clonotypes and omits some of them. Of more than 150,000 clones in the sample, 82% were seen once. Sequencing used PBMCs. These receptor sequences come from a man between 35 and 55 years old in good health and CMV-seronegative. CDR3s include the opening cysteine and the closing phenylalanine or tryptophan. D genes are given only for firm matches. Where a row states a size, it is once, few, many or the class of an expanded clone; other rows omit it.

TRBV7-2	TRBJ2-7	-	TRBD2	TGTGCCAGCAGCGGGACGGCGGGAGGCTCCTACGAGCAGTACTTC	CASSGTAGGSYEQYF
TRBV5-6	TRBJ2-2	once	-	TGTGCCAGCAGCTTGAGAGGCGTCCGGGAGCTGTTTTTT	CASSLRGVRELFF
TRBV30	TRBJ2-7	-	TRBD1	TGTGCCTGGACCCGGGACAGTTACGAGCAGTACTTC	CAWTRDSYEQYF
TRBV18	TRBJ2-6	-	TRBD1	TGTGCCAGCTCACCGTTCGGGGACAGCAGCTCTGGGGCCAACGTCCTGACTTTC	CASSPFGDSSSGANVLTF
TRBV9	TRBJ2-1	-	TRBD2	TGTGCCAGCAGCGTAGGTGGACTAGCGGGAGGGCCCCCCTACAATGAGCAGTTCTTC	CASSVGGLAGGPPYNEQFF
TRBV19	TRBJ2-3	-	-	TGTGCCGGCGGAGGACTCGGGGGACCGCATGCAGATACGCAGTATTTT	CAGGGLGGPHADTQYF
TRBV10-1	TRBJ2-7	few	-	TGCGCCAGCAGTGAGAGAGGGCCCGTTACCTACGAGCAGTACTTC	CASSERGPVTYEQYF
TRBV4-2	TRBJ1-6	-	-	TGTGCCAGCAGCCAAGTTATTGGGGGCACGGCACCCTTCCACTTT	CASSQVIGGTAPFHF
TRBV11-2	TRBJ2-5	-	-	TGTGCCAGCAGCTTGACTCCGGGAGTAGAGACCCAGTACTTC	CASSLTPGVETQYF
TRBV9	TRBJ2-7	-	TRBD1	TGTGCCAGCAGCGTAGGGGGAGGACAGGGAGGCTATTCCTACGAGCAGTACTTC	CASSVGGGQGGYSYEQYF
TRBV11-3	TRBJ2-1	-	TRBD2	TGTGCCAGCAGCTCAGGACTAGTAGGGAGTGAGCAGTTCTTC	CASSSGLVGSEQFF
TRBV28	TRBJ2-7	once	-	TGTGCCAGCAAGGCAGGGTTTTTATACGAGCAGTACTTC	CASKAGFLYEQYF
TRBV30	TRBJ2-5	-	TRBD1	TGTGCCTGGACCACAGGGGGCCGGGAGACCCAGTACTTC	CAWTTGGRETQYF
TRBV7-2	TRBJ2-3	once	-	TGTGCCAGCAGCGTAAGGCGCAGGGCGGCGTATTTT	CASSVRRRAAYF
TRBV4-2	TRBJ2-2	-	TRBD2	TGTGCCAGCAGCCAAGGGGCCGGGACTAGAGACACCGGGGAGCTGTTTTTT	CASSQGAGTRDTGELFF
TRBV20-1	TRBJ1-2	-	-	TGCGCCCGGCCAGGCGACTATGGCTACACCTTC	CARPGDYGYTF
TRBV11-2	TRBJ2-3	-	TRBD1	TGTGCCAGCAGTCGGAGACAGGGGGCAGGCACAGATACGCAGTATTTT	CASSRRQGAGTDTQYF
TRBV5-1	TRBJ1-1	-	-	TGCGCCAGCAGCCCCTGGGGAGGGGAGAGCATGAACACTGAAGCTTTCTTT	CASSPWGGESMNTEAFF
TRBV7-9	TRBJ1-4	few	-	TGTGCCAGCAGCTTAGGAACAGAAACTAATGAAAAACTGTTTTTT	CASSLGTETNEKLFF
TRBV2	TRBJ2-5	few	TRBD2	TGTGCCAGCAGTACCCTAGCGGGGGGAGGAGAGACCCAGTACTTC	CASSTLAGGGETQYF
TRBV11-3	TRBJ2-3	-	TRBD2	TGTGCCAGCAGCCAGCCAACCGGGACTAGCGAGAGCAAAAGCACAGATACGCAGTATTTT	CASSQPTGTSESKSTDTQYF
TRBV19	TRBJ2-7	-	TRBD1	TGTGCCAGTAGGCTCACAGGGGTGGGTTCCTACGAGCAGTACTTC	CASRLTGVGSYEQYF
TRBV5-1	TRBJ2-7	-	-	TGCGCCAGCAGCTTGGTCAGTAGCGATTCCGACGAGCAGTACTTC	CASSLVSSDSDEQYF
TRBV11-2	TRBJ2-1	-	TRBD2	TGTGCCAGCAGCTCCGGACTAGCGGGGGGGCAGCATGAGCAGTTCTTC	CASSSGLAGGQHEQFF
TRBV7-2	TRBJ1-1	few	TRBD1	TGTGCCAGAGGGAGGGACAGGGTACGGACTGAAGCTTTCTTT	CARGRDRVRTEAFF
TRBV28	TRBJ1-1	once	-	TGTGCCAGCATTCCATCGGGGAACACTGAAGCTTTCTTT	CASIPSGNTEAFF
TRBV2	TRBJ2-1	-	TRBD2	TGTGCCAGCAGTGCTAATGGACTAGCTGGGGGTGAGCAGTTCTTC	CASSANGLAGGEQFF
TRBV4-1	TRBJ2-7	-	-	TGCGCCAGCAGCCAAGAGACTGGGGCCGTGGAGCAGTACTTC	CASSQETGAVEQYF
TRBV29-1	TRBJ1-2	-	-	TGCAGCGTTGACGGTGGGGCCGCTGTTAGCAACTATGGCTACACCTTC	CSVDGGAAVSNYGYTF
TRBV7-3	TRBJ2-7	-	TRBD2	TGTGCCAGCAGCTTAATGGGGGGGTCCTACGAGCAGTACTTC	CASSLMGGSYEQYF
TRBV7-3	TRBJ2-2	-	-	TGTGCCAGCAGCTTAGGGGGGGCTCTTTCCCCCGGGGAGCTGTTTTTT	CASSLGGALSPGELFF
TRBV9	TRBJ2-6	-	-	TGTGCCAGCAGCGTAGCCCGGCTAGCGAACGTCCCTGGGGCCAACGTCCTGACTTTC	CASSVARLANVPGANVLTF
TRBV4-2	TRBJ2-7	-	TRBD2	TGTGCCAGCAGCCAAGATTTGGGACTAGCGATGCAGAACTCCTACGAGCAGTACTTC	CASSQDLGLAMQNSYEQYF
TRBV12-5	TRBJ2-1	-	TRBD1	TGTGCTAGTGGTCGATTGACAGGGGGCAATGAGCAGTTCTTC	CASGRLTGGNEQFF
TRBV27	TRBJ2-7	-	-	TGTGCCAGCAGTTTAGCCCGCCTGGCACGCGAGCAGTACTTC	CASSLARLAREQYF
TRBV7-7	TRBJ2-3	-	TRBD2	TGTGCTTCGTCCGCTTCTAGCGGGGGGGCGGGGGATACGCAGTATTTT	CASSASSGGAGDTQYF
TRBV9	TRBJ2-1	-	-	TGTGCCAGCGAACCGGTCCCACAGTGGGGCGATGAGCAGTTCTTC	CASEPVPQWGDEQFF
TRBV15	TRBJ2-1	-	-	TGTGCCACCGGACAGAGTATCTACAATGAGCAGTTCTTC	CATGQSIYNEQFF
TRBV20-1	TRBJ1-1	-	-	TGCAGTGCTAGGCCAGAAGCTGAAGCTTTCTTT	CSARPEAEAFF
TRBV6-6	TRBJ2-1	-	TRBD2	TGTGCCAGCAGCGGGACTAGCGGGGCCTCCTACAATGAGCAGTTCTTC	CASSGTSGASYNEQFF
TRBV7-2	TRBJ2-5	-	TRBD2	TGTGCCAGCAGCTCGACTAGCGGGTGGGGAGAGACCCAGTACTTC	CASSSTSGWGETQYF
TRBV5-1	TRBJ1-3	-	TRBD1	TGCGCCAGCAGCTTGGAAGGGGGCTATAGTGGAAACACCATATATTTT	CASSLEGGYSGNTIYF
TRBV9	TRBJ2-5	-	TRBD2	TGTGCCAGCAGCGTAGGGCTAGCGGGAGGGGCCCAGTACTTC	CASSVGLAGGAQYF
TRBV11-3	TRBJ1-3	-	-	TGTGCCAGCAGCTTAGAAAGGGGCGGAGGAAACACCATATATTTT	CASSLERGGGNTIYF
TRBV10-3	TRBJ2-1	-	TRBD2	TGTGCCATCAGTGAGTCTCTAGCGGGAGGCCCGGGGAATGAGCAGTTCTTC	CAISESLAGGPGNEQFF
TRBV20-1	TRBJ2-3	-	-	TGCAGTGCGCGGAGGGCAGATACGCAGTATTTT	CSARRADTQYF